This T cell receptor beta chain comes out of a study of beta chain features in type 1 diabetes. The study, taken as a whole, reports: Fewer junction insertions and more nucleotide deletions appeared in type 1 diabetes patients. For Type 1 diabetes patients, all four CD4+ subsets carried TCRB CDR3s that were moderately but significantly shorter.

Trimming left V 4 bases short and J 4 bases short, with 11 bases between. The CDR3 spans 14 residues. The germline CDR1 and CDR2 sequences are LGHNA and YSLEER. A single heparinised draw of approximately 0.12 L on average was taken per donor. CD45RO/CCR7/CD25/CD127/CD95/CD27 sorting isolated CD4+ naive, central memory, regulatory and stem cell-like memory cells. TCRB transcripts that were expressed got sequenced, as all of the isolated RNA had been reverse transcribed. Reads from naive, central memory and regulatory T cell samples averaged about 3.9 million. The data were produced by immunoSEQ multiplex PCR, yet TCRdb's version contains in-frame clones alone and is incomplete. The repertoire consists of about 280,000 clones, with about 15% occurring once and the leading ten covering about 0.014%. In this sample, this clone turned up a few times. Its antigen is undetermined.

Sequencing input: naive CD4+ T cells from blood. V is TRBV4-3 and J is TRBJ1-3; D gene uncertain. This receptor was obtained from a man aged 18 to 30 with type 1 diabetes. The DNA of the CDR3 is TGCGCCAGCAGCCGGGAGGGTCTCGGAAACACCATATATTTT. Its translation: CASSREGLGNTIYF.